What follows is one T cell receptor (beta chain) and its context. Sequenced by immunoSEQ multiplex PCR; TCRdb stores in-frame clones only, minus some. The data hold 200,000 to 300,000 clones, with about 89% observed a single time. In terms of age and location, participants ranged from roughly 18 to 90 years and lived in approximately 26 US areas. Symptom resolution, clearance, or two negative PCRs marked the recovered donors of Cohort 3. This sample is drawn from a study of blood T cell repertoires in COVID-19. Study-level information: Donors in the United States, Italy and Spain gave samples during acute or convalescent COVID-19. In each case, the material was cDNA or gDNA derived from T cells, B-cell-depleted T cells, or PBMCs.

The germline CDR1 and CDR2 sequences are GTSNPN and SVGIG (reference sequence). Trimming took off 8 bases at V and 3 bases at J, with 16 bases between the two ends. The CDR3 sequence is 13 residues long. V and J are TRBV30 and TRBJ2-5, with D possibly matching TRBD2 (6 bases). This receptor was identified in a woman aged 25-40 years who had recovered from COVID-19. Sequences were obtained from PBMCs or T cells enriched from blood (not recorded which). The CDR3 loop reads CAGTLIAEETQYF. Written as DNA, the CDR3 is TGTGCCGGGACCCTAATAGCGGAAGAGACCCAGTACTTC.